The clone carrying this T cell receptor beta chain was recorded once. This specimen belongs to a study of blood T cell repertoires in COVID-19. Germline CDR1 reads SGHTA; CDR2 reads FQGNSA. J gave up 7 bases and V 5 bases, and 17 bases lay outside the gene matches. This CDR3 is 17 amino acids long. In the study's own analysis: Nucleated cell number was recorded as an estimate derived from reference gene primer amplification. Libraries were prepared by immunoSEQ multiplex PCR; TCRdb keeps only in-frame clonotypes and omits some of them. The V and J calls and clone size are taken from that table; D and trimming were inferred from the DNA. The sample includes 200,000 or so clones, under 90% seen only once; the top ten take roughly 18%.

The clonotype comes from a person aged 65 to 79 with COVID-19, enrolled during active disease. V usage is TRBV7-2 and J usage is TRBJ2-7; the match to TRBD2 covers 10 bases. Sequenced material: peripheral blood. CDR3: CASSDPTSGAGWGEQYF. As DNA, the CDR3 is TGTGCCAGCAGCGACCCAACTAGCGGGGCTGGATGGGGAGAGCAGTACTTC. Using reference TRBV7-2 and TRBJ2-7 for the parts outside the CDR3, the full variable domain is GAGVSQSPSNKVTEKGKDVELRCDPISGHTALYWYRQSLGQGLEFLIYFQGNSAPDKSGLPSDRFSAERTGGSVSTLTIQRTQQEDSAVYLCASSDPTSGAGWGEQYFGPGTRLTVT.